This T cell receptor beta chain was recorded in a study of blood T cell repertoires in COVID-19. Study-level background: The United States, Italy and Spain supplied acute and convalescent COVID-19 samples. T cells, B-cell-depleted T cells, or PBMCs supplied cDNA or gDNA.

Trimming pared 2 bases from V and 0 bases from J, leaving 2 bases between. Per germline, CDR1 MNHNS and CDR2 SASEGT. This CDR3 has 13 amino acids. Original processing methods: How many nucleated cells were present was estimated from reference gene primer amplification. Profiling relied on immunoSEQ multiplex PCR, and the TCRdb table lists in-frame clones only, not all of them. V and J calls and clone size come straight from that table; D and trimming were deduced from the DNA. The sample has tens of thousands of clones; approximately 85% are singletons. Seattle patients were enrolled while actively infected and followed longitudinally.

The sequence was collected from a man aged 50-59 years with COVID-19, enrolled during active disease. Sequencing input: peripheral blood. J is TRBJ1-5 and V is TRBV6-1, with D hard to call. The CDR3 DNA sequence: TGTGCCAGCAGTGAACGTAGCAATCAGCCCCAGCATTTT. Amino acids: CASSERSNQPQHF.